Each of the 7 T cell receptor beta chains below was sequenced from the same sample in a study of shared clonotypes between healthy human individuals (dated by TCRdb to between 2020 and 2021). The library was prepared using the immunoSEQ multiplex PCR assay. Sourced from immuneACCESS, this table was stored by TCRdb with only in-frame sequences that have V and J called. A share of the clones is absent; for the studies checked, an unresolved V gene accounts for under half, and the remainder has no known explanation. For this sample the table gives hundreds of thousands of clones, of which around 76% were detected only once. Approximately 12% of the sample comes from the top ten. Sequencing input: PBMCs. The receptors were sampled from a woman aged 40 to 50 in good health. Some clones in this sample may be carry-over from other donors' samples.

The genes are TRBV7-6 and TRBJ1-4; a weak D match, TRBD1 (6 bases). Between the trimmed V and J ends, which lost 2 bases and 8 bases, there was a span of 15 bases. The CDR3 has 15 amino acids. Germline V lookup: CDR1 SGHVS, CDR2 FNYEAQ. The chain's CDR3 is CASSLRGGPVEKLFF. Here the CDR3 DNA reads TGTGCCAGCAGCTTAAGGGGGGGGCCCGTGGAAAAACTGTTTTTT.

This chain joins TRBV27 and TRBJ2-3; TRBD2 matches 7 bases. Trimming at V came to 2 bases and at J to 7 bases, leaving 9 bases not matched to a gene. CDR1 and CDR2 (germline): MNHEY, SMNVEV (reference sequence). The CDR3 length is 15 residues. DNA for the CDR3: TGTGCCAGCAGTTTAATTGGCGGGGGTCCGCATACGCAGTATTTT. Amino acids: CASSLIGGGPHTQYF.

This sequence joins TRBV6-5 and TRBJ2-1; TRBD2 aligns across 14 bases. The germline CDR1 and CDR2 sequences are MNHEY and SVGAGI. Trimming cost V 6 bases and J 8 bases; bases outside gene matches: 6. The CDR3 consists of 15 residues. The CDR3 coding sequence is TGTGCCAGCAGGCGAGGGACTAGCGGGAGTTATGAGCAGTTCTTC. This encodes CASRRGTSGSYEQFF.

The chain employs TRBV5-1 and TRBJ2-2, with D perhaps matching TRBD1 (6 bases). Trimming left V 1 base short and J 5 bases short, with 9 bases between. The CDR3 has 14 residues. Germline-derived CDR1 and CDR2 are SGHRS and YFSETQ. CDR3 sequence: CASSLQGSTGELFF. The CDR3 nucleotides read TGCGCCAGCAGCTTGCAGGGGTCGACCGGGGAGCTGTTTTTT.

This chain connects TRBV19 to TRBJ2-7; 8 bases fit TRBD2. Germline CDR1 is LNHDA and CDR2 is SQIVND (reference sequence). The length of the CDR3 is 14 residues. Unmatched junction bases numbered 6, after V lost 6 bases and J lost 2 bases. CDR3 residues: CASRSSGGAYEQYF. CDR3 DNA sequence: TGTGCCAGTAGGTCAAGCGGGGGAGCCTACGAGCAGTACTTC. The full variable domain, completed using reference TRBV19 and TRBJ2-7, is DGGITQSPKYLFRKEGQNVTLSCEQNLNHDAMYWYRQDPGQGLRLIYYSQIVNDFQKGDIAEGYSVSREKKESFPLTVTSAQKNPTAFYLCASRSSGGAYEQYFGPGTRLTVT.

The V gene is TRBV7-8, the J gene TRBJ2-3; D ambiguous. V lost 1 base, J lost 2 bases, and 10 bases lay in between. Germline V gene data show CDR1 as SGHVS and CDR2 as FQNEAQ. This CDR3 region has 15 residues. The CDR3 protein is CASSLGPGNTDTQYF. As DNA, the CDR3 is TGTGCCAGCAGCTTAGGTCCCGGCAACACAGATACGCAGTATTTT.

The V call is TRBV7-9, the J call TRBJ2-1, with TRBD1 matching 7 bases. V trimming: 4 bases; J trimming: 7 bases; junction bases outside the gene matches: 4. This CDR3 has 13 amino acids. Germline V gene data show CDR1 as SEHNR and CDR2 as FQNEAQ (reference sequence). The CDR3 protein is CASSSDRENEQFF. The CDR3 bases are TGTGCCAGCAGCTCAGACAGGGAGAATGAGCAGTTCTTC.